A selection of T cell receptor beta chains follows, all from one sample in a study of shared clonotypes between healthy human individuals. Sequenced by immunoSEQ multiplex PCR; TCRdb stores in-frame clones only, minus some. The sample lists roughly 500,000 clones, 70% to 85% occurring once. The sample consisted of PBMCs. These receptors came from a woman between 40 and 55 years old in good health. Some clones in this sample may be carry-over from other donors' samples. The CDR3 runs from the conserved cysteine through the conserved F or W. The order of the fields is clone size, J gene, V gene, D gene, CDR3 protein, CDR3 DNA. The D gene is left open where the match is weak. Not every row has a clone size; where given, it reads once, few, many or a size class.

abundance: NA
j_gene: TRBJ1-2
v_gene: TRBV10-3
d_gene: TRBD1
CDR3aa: CAISPIDRGGDYGYTF
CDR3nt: TGTGCCATCAGTCCGATCGACAGGGGTGGTGACTATGGCTACACCTTC

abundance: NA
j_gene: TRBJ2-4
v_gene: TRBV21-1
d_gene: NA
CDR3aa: CASSPGQEIQYF
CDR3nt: TGTGCCAGCAGCCCGGGACAGGAAATTCAGTACTTC

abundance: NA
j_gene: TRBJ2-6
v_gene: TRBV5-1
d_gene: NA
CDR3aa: CASSPLGANVLTF
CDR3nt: TGCGCCAGCAGCCCCCTGGGGGCCAACGTCCTGACTTTC

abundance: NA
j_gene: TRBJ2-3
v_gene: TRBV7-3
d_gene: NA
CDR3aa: CASSFSRTDPQYF
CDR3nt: TGTGCCAGCAGCTTTTCCCGGACCGACCCGCAGTATTTT

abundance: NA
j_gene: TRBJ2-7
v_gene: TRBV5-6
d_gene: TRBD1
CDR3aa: CASSPGQGFYEQYF
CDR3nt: TGTGCCAGCAGCCCGGGACAGGGATTCTACGAGCAGTACTTC

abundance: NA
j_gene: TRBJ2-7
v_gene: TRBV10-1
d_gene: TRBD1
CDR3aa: CASRHLGQGFLYEQYF
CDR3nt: TGCGCCAGCAGGCACCTAGGACAGGGCTTTCTCTACGAGCAGTACTTC

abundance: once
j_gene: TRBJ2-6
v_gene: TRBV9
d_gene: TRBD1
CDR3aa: CASSARTGGKSGANVLTF
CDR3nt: TGTGCCAGCAGCGCCCGGACAGGGGGAAAATCTGGGGCCAACGTCCTGACTTTC

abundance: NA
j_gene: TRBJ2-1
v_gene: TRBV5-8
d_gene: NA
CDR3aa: CASSLLRGSIDEQFF
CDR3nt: TGTGCCAGCAGCTTGTTGAGGGGGTCTATTGATGAGCAGTTCTTC

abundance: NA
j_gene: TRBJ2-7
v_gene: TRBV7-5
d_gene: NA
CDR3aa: CARRKTGRVGVDEQYF
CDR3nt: TGTGCCAGAAGGAAAACTGGGAGGGTAGGCGTTGACGAGCAGTACTTC

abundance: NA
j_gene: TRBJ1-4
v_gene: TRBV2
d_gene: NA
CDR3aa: CASSERRGIGEKLFF
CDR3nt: TGTGCCAGCAGTGAACGTCGGGGGATTGGAGAAAAACTGTTTTTT

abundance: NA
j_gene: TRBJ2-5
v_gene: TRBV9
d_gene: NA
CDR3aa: CASSGGAAQETQYF
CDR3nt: TGTGCCAGCAGCGGCGGGGCGGCACAAGAGACCCAGTACTTC

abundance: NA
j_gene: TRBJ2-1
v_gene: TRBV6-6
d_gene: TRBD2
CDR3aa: CASTWREGPEQFF
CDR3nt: TGTGCCAGCACATGGCGGGAGGGCCCTGAGCAGTTCTTC

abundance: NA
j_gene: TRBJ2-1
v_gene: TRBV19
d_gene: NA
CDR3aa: CASEIFYGNNEQFF
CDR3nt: TGTGCCAGCGAGATTTTTTACGGAAACAATGAGCAGTTCTTC